This T cell receptor beta chain was sequenced in a study of radiation and T cells in renal cell carcinoma. Background on the study: Nephrectomy followed 15 Gy stereotactic body radiation by 4 weeks. Study results and caveats: Pretreatment tumor biopsies were lacking, so baseline clonotypes are unknown. In blood, top tumor clones expanded by 2 weeks, shrinking by 4.

The CDR3 runs 16 residues. J lost 5 bases, V lost 4 bases, and 8 bases had no gene match. Germline V gives CDR1 MGHRA, CDR2 YSYEKL. Worth noting for this clone: Antigen: not known.

Time point here: blood 2 weeks post-SBRT. Documented treatment: 15 Gy SBRT to primary tumor, nephrectomy 4 weeks later. Blood was sampled at baseline, 2 weeks and 4 weeks after SBRT. Measured with immunoSEQ multiplex PCR; TCRdb has only the in-frame clones, and not every one. The table lists 120,000 or so clones, approximately 85% of them singletons, with 5.8% in the top ten. The sequence was obtained from a man between 45 and 60 years old with renal cell carcinoma. Sequenced material: blood, taken from a patient whose treatment included radiotherapy and nephrectomy. This chain uses TRBV4-1 with TRBJ1-4, with 9 bases that match TRBD1. The CDR3 sequence: CASSPKTDRGNEKLFF. The CDR3 DNA reads TGCGCCAGCAGCCCTAAGACGGACAGGGGAAATGAAAAACTGTTTTTT.